This T cell receptor beta chain originates from a study of blood T cell repertoires in COVID-19. Study-level background: The United States, Italy and Spain provided the acute and convalescent COVID-19 samples. From T cells, B-cell-depleted T cells, or PBMCs came the material, which was cDNA or gDNA.

Per the original data handling: Estimated nucleated cell counts came from reference gene primer amplification. Measured with immunoSEQ multiplex PCR; TCRdb has only the in-frame clones, and not every one. That table is the source of V, J and clone size, and D and trimming were worked out from the DNA. This sample has around 56,000 clones, with 73% found just once. V lost 3 bases, J lost 2 bases, and 3 bases stayed unmatched. The germline CDR1 and CDR2 sequences are KGHSH and LQKENI. The CDR3 loop spans 15 amino acids. This sequence joins TRBV18 and TRBJ2-3, with TRBD1 matching 9 bases. The receptor was derived from a woman in her 70s with acute or convalescent COVID-19. The sequencing input was peripheral blood. The CDR3 loop is CASSPGQGNTDTQYF. The CDR3 DNA reads as TGTGCCAGCTCACCCGGACAGGGGAACACAGATACGCAGTATTTT. Variable domain in full (rest from reference TRBV18 and TRBJ2-3): NAGVMQNPRHLVRRRGQEARLRCSPMKGHSHVYWYRQLPEEGLKFMVYLQKENIIDESGMPKERFSAEFPKEGPSILRIQQVVRGDSAAYFCASSPGQGNTDTQYFGPGTRLTVL.